These 21 T cell receptor beta chains were sequenced from one sample in a study of cytomegalovirus exposure and HLA in healthy donors. Both 60 Vbeta primers and 13 Jbeta primers went into the PCR. Libraries were prepared by immunoSEQ multiplex PCR; TCRdb keeps only in-frame clonotypes and omits some of them. The table has 200,000 to 250,000 clones, around 80% seen once. Sequenced: PBMCs. These receptors were obtained from a middle-aged man in good health and CMV-seronegative.

The gene calls are TRBV18 and TRBJ1-6; the D is unclear. The germline V and J ends were trimmed by 3 bases and 14 bases, with 26 bases remaining between them. Germline V lookup: CDR1 KGHSH, CDR2 LQKENI. This CDR3 region has 17 residues. The CDR3 nucleotides are TGTGCCAGCTCACCGTTGGATCCCGGGGTCTCCTTAGTGACCCTCCACTTT. It is translated as CASSPLDPGVSLVTLHF.

The V call is TRBV18, the J call TRBJ1-1, with D uncertain. The CDR3 covers 13 residues. Between the trimmed V and J ends, which lost 2 bases and 4 bases, there was a span of 8 bases. Germline V CDR1 and CDR2: KGHSH, LQKENI. The CDR3 loop reads CASSPSRGTEAFF. CDR3 coding DNA: TGTGCCAGCTCACCATCTCGGGGCACTGAAGCTTTCTTT.

The J gene is TRBJ2-7, the V gene TRBV11-3, with no clear D. The V and J ends lost 2 bases and 3 bases respectively, with 14 bases between them. The CDR3 consists of 15 residues. Germline V gives CDR1 SGHNT, CDR2 YENEEA. CDR3 in DNA: TGTGCCAGCAGCTTAAATTTTGGCAGTAACTACGAGCAGTACTTC. It encodes CASSLNFGSNYEQYF. Supplemented by reference TRBV11-3 and TRBJ2-7, the full variable domain reads EAGVVQSPRYKIIEKKQPVAFWCNPISGHNTLYWYLQNLGQGPELLIRYENEEAVDDSQLPKDRFSAERLKGVDSTLKIQPAELGDSAVYLCASSLNFGSNYEQYFGPGTRLTVT.

The chain carries TRBV20-1 and TRBJ1-5; D possibly corresponds to TRBD1 (6 bases). This CDR3 region has 11 residues. The germline V gene has CDR1 DFQATT and CDR2 SNEGSKA (reference sequence). Trimming left V 6 bases short and J 10 bases short, with 13 bases between. The CDR3 is CSATRQEPQHF. The CDR3 nucleotides are TGCAGTGCCACGAGACAGGAACCCCAGCATTTT.

This chain links TRBV30 with TRBJ1-5, with D possibly TRBD1 on 5 matching bases. Germline V gene lookup returns CDR1 GTSNPN and CDR2 SVGIG (reference sequence). Trimming left V 3 bases short and J 6 bases short, with 18 bases between. The CDR3 runs to 15 residues. The CDR3 sequence is CAWRVMRGGSQPQHF. The CDR3, as DNA: TGTGCCTGGAGGGTTATGCGGGGGGGTAGTCAGCCCCAGCATTTT.

The V gene is TRBV21-1, the J gene TRBJ2-7; the table gives TRBD2 as D, unverified against the DNA. TRBV21-1 is a recognized pseudogene. The CDR3 is 11 residues long. The CDR3 loop is CASSSAGPQYF. The CDR3 DNA is TGTGCCAGCAGCAGTGCGGGGCCTCAGTACTTC.

The chain couples TRBV7-2 to TRBJ2-2; no reliable D call. The CDR3 contains 13 residues. Germline CDR1 and CDR2: SGHTA and FQGNSA. Trimming took off 5 bases at V and 13 bases at J, with 17 bases between the two ends. The CDR3 bases are TGTGCCAGCAGCGCACTGACACACTTCGCGCTGTTTTTT. Protein sequence: CASSALTHFALFF.

The chain uses TRBV7-2 and TRBJ2-1; 8 bases line up with TRBD2. The germline V gene encodes CDR1 SGHTA and CDR2 FQGNSA. The trim removed 4 bases at V and 5 bases at J, leaving 7 bases unmatched. The CDR3 has 15 amino acids. DNA for the CDR3: TGTGCCAGCAGCTCGGTGGCGGGGGGAAACAATGAGCAGTTCTTC. Amino acid sequence: CASSSVAGGNNEQFF.

This rearrangement joins TRBV5-1 to TRBJ1-1, with 7 bases identical to TRBD1. The CDR3 length is 14 residues. V lost 0 bases to trimming and J lost 7 bases; unmatched junction nucleotides: 6. CDR1 SGHRS and CDR2 YFSETQ come from the germline V gene. The CDR3 loop is CASSLGQGVLEAFF. CDR3 coding DNA: TGCGCCAGCAGCTTGGGACAGGGCGTCCTTGAAGCTTTCTTT.

This chain links TRBV7-9 with TRBJ2-5; the match to TRBD1 covers 7 bases. The CDR3 totals 16 residues. V dropped 5 bases and J dropped 4; count of bases not matched to a gene: 13. Germline CDR1 is SEHNR and CDR2 is FQNEAQ (reference sequence). CDR3 sequence: CASSATTGTGGETQYF. As DNA, the CDR3 is TGTGCCAGCAGCGCCACGACAGGGACCGGCGGAGAGACCCAGTACTTC.

As to this clone: At one boundary the junction diverges from the germline segment, which might be a read error. V is TRBV2 and J is TRBJ2-4; TRBD1 matches 9 bases. This CDR3 region has 11 residues. Germline V lookup: CDR1 SNHLY, CDR2 FYNNEI. The CDR3 region has the DNA TGTGCCAGCAGTGACAGGACAGGGGTCGACTTC. Protein product: CASSDRTGVDF.

As to this clone: At one end the junction does not follow the germline gene, possibly because of a read error. The V call is TRBV7-9, the J call TRBJ1-2; D may be TRBD1 (6 bases). Germline CDR1 is SEHNR and CDR2 is FQNEAQ (reference sequence). This CDR3 region has 13 residues. The CDR3 loop is CSSTAGQIYGYTF. CDR3 coding DNA: TGTTCCAGCACCGCCGGACAGATCTATGGCTACACCTTC.

This clone has only a few counts. The chain carries TRBV4-2 and TRBJ2-1; D perhaps matches TRBD2 (6 bases). The germline V and J ends were trimmed by 1 base and 8 bases, with 9 bases remaining between them. The CDR3 sequence is 13 residues long. Germline CDR1 reads LGHNA; CDR2 reads YNFKEQ. The CDR3 nucleotides read TGTGCCAGCAGCCAAGGCACGGGAGATGAGCAGTTCTTC. Protein sequence: CASSQGTGDEQFF.

The chain has TRBV7-6 and TRBJ1-2, with 8 bases matching TRBD1. The CDR3 extends over 14 amino acids. Germline-derived CDR1 and CDR2 are SGHVS and FNYEAQ. V shed 5 bases and J 8 bases; nucleotides not matched to a gene: 10. This CDR3 reads CASSPRQGAGGYTF. Written as DNA, the CDR3 is TGTGCCAGCAGCCCCCGGCAGGGGGCGGGAGGCTACACCTTC.

V usage is TRBV2 and J usage is TRBJ1-1, with D perhaps matching TRBD1 (5 bases). Germline V gene data show CDR1 as SNHLY and CDR2 as FYNNEI. The V and J ends lost 1 base and 7 bases respectively, with 19 bases between them. The CDR3 spans 16 residues. CDR3 loop: CASSEGQGWIFGEAFF. In DNA form, the CDR3 reads TGTGCCAGCAGTGAAGGGCAGGGATGGATCTTTGGTGAAGCTTTCTTT.

The table lists this clone with a count of one. The V gene is TRBV2, the J gene TRBJ1-4, with D perhaps TRBD1 (5 bases). Trimming stripped 6 bases from V and 4 bases from J, with 15 bases between. CDR3 length equals 15 residues. Germline V gene lookup returns CDR1 SNHLY and CDR2 FYNNEI. The CDR3 coding sequence is TGTGCCAGCAGCCCTCCGGGACTGATTAATGAAAAACTGTTTTTT. This codes for CASSPPGLINEKLFF.

The V and J genes are TRBV28 and TRBJ2-3; D call uncertain. The germline V gene encodes CDR1 MDHEN and CDR2 SYDVKM. The CDR3 has 15 amino acids. V lost 4 bases and J lost 1, with 12 bases in between. CDR3 loop: CASSSSKRRTDTQYF. In DNA form, the CDR3 reads TGTGCCAGCAGTTCTTCTAAGCGACGCACAGATACGCAGTATTTT.

V gene TRBV6-5 combines with J gene TRBJ1-3; TRBD1 might be the D (6 bases). This CDR3 is built from 16 residues. Trimming cost V 0 bases and J 0 bases, with 9 bases left between them. Germline V gives CDR1 MNHEY, CDR2 SVGAGI. The CDR3 is CASSYSRGYSGNTIYF. CDR3 bases: TGTGCCAGCAGTTACTCGAGGGGGTACTCTGGAAACACCATATATTTT.

The gene calls are TRBV19 and TRBJ1-1; D gene ambiguous. V was trimmed by 2 bases and J by 4 bases, leaving 11 bases between them. The CDR3 spans 14 residues. Germline-derived CDR1 and CDR2 are LNHDA and SQIVND (reference sequence). CDR3 residues: CASSISEGTTEAFF. For the CDR3, the DNA is TGTGCCAGTAGTATAAGCGAGGGAACCACTGAAGCTTTCTTT.

This clone was picked up one time. The V gene is TRBV6-5, the J gene TRBJ2-7, with 8 positions matching TRBD1. Germline V gives CDR1 MNHEY, CDR2 SVGAGI. The CDR3 contains 13 residues. Trimming at V came to 9 bases and at J to 5 bases, leaving 9 bases not matched to a gene. CDR3 sequence: CASQETGVDEQYF. CDR3 DNA: TGTGCCAGTCAGGAGACAGGGGTGGACGAGCAGTACTTC.

CDR3 coding DNA: TGCAGCGTCGACGACAGGGACGGCTATGGCTACACCTTC. Translated: CSVDDRDGYGYTF. The V gene is TRBV29-1, the J gene TRBJ1-2; 7 nucleotides align to TRBD1. The V segment lost 6 bases and the J segment 4 bases; nucleotides outside the gene matches: 8. This CDR3 region has 13 residues. Germline CDR1 SQVTM, CDR2 ANQGSEA.